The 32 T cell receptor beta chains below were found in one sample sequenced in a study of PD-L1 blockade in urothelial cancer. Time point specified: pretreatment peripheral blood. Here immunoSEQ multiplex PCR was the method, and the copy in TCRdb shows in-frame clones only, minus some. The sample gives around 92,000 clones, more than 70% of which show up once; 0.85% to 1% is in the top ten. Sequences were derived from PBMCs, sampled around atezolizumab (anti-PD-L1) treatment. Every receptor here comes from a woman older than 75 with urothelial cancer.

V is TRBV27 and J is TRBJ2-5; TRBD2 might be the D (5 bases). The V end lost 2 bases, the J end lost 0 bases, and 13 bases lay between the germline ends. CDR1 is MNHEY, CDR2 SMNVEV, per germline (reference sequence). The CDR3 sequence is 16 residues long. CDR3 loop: CASSLRGPRYQETQYF. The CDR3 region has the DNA TGTGCCAGCAGTTTAAGAGGGCCAAGGTACCAAGAGACCCAGTACTTC.

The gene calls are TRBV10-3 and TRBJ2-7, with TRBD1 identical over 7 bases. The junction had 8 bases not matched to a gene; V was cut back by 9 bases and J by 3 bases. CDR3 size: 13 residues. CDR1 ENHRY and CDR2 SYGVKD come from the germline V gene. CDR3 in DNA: TGTGCCATTTGGGACAGCCCCGGCTACGAGCAGTACTTC. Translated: CAIWDSPGYEQYF.

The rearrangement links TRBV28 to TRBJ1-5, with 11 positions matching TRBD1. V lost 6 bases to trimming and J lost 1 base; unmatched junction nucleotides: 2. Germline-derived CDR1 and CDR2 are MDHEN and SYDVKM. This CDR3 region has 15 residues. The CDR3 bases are TGTGCCAGCAGGGGACAGGGGGGGAGCAATCAGCCCCAGCATTTT. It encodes CASRGQGGSNQPQHF.

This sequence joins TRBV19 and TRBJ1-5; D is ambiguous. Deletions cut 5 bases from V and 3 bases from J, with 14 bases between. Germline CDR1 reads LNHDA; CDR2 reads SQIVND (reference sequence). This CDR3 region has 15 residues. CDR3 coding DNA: TGTGCCAGTAGTGGTGTGGGCAGTGCCAATCAGCCCCAGCATTTT. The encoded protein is CASSGVGSANQPQHF.

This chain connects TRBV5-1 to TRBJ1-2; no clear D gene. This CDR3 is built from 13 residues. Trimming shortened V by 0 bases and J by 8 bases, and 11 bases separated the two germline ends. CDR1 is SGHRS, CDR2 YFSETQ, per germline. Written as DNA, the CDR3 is TGCGCCAGCAGCTTGGAAGGGAGTAGAGGCTACACCTTC. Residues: CASSLEGSRGYTF.

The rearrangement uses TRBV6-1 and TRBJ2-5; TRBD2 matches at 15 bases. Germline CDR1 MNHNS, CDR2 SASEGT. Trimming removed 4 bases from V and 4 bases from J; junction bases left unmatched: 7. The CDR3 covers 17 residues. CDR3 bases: TGTGCCAGCAGTGCCCGGACTAGCGGGAGGGCCGTAGAGACCCAGTACTTC. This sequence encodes CASSARTSGRAVETQYF.

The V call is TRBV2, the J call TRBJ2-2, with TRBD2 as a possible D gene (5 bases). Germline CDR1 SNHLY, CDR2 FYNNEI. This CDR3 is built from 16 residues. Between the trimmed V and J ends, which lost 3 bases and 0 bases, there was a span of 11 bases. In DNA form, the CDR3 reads TGTGCCAGCAGTGAGCTGAGCGGCTCGAACACCGGGGAGCTGTTTTTT. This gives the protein CASSELSGSNTGELFF.

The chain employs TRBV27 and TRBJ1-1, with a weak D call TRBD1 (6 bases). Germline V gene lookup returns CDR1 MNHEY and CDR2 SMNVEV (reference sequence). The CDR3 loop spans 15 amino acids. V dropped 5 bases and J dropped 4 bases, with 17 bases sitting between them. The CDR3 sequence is CASSLNRAVITEAFF. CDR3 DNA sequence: TGTGCCAGCAGTCTAAACAGGGCGGTGATCACTGAAGCTTTCTTT.

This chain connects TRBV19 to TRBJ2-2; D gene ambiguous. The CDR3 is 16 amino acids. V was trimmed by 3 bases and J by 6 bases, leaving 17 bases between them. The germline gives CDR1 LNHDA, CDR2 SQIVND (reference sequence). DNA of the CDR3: TGTGCCAGTAGTATCGGTTTTCCGAAGAAATCCGGGGAGCTGTTTTTT. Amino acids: CASSIGFPKKSGELFF.

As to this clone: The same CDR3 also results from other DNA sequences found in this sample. The CDR3 reads CASSLTGNTGELFF. The CDR3 bases are TGCGCCAGCAGCTTAACAGGGAACACCGGGGAGCTGTTTTTT. The chain is built from TRBV5-1 and TRBJ2-2; weak D call: TRBD1 (5 bases). Germline V gene lookup returns CDR1 SGHRS and CDR2 YFSETQ. CDR3 length: 14 residues. With 2 bases removed from V and 1 base from J, the gap between germline ends came to 6 bases.

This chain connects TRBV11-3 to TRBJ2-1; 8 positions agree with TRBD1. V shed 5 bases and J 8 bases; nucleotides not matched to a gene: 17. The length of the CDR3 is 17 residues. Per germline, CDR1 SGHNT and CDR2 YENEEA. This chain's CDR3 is CASSPSSGQVRSDEQFF. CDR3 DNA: TGTGCCAGCAGCCCATCGTCGGGACAGGTTCGTTCGGATGAGCAGTTCTTC.

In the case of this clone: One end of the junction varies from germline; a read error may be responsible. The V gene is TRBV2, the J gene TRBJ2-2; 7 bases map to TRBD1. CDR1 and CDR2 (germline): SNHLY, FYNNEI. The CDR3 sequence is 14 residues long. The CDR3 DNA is TGTGCCAGCAGGACAGGGCCGAACATCGGGGAGCTGTTTTTT. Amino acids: CASRTGPNIGELFF.

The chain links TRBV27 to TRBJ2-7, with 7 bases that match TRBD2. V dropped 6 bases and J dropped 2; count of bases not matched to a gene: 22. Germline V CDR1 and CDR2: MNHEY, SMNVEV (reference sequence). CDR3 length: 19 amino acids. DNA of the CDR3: TGTGCCAGCAGCAAAAAACGGGGAGGCGCGGGAGACAATGCCTACGAGCAGTACTTC. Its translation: CASSKKRGGAGDNAYEQYF.

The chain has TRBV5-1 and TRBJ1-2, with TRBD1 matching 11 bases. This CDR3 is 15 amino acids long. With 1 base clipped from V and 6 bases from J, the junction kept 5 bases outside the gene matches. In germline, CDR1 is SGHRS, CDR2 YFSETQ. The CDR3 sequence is CASSLRTGGADGYTF. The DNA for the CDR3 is TGCGCCAGCAGCTTGAGGACAGGGGGCGCGGATGGCTACACCTTC.

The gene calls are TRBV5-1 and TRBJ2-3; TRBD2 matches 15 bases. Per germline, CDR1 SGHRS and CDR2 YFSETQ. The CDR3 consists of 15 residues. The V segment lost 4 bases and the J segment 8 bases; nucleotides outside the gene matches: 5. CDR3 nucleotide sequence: TGCGCCAGCAGCACCCCGGGACTAGCGGGAGGTACGCAGTATTTT. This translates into CASSTPGLAGGTQYF.

The CDR3 DNA reads TGTGCCACCAGCAGAGAAATATCGGGCAATCAGCCCCAGCATTTT. Protein product: CATSREISGNQPQHF. This chain links TRBV15 with TRBJ1-5; no firm D call. The CDR3 totals 15 residues. CDR1 is LNHNV and CDR2 is YYDKDF in the germline V gene (reference sequence). Trimming took off 0 bases at V and 2 bases at J, with 8 bases between the two ends.

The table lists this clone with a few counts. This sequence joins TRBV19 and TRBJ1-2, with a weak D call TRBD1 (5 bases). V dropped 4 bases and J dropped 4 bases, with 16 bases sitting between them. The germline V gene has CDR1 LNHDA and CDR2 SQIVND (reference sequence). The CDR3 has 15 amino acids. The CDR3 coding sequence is TGTGCCAGTAGTACCTTACAGGTGGACGGCTATGGCTACACCTTC. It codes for CASSTLQVDGYGYTF.

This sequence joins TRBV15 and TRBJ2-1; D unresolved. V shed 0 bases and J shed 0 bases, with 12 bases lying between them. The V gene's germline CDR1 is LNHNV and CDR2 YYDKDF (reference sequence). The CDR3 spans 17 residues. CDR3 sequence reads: CATSRDVLSASYNEQFF. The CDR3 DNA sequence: TGTGCCACCAGCAGAGATGTCCTAAGCGCCTCCTACAATGAGCAGTTCTTC.

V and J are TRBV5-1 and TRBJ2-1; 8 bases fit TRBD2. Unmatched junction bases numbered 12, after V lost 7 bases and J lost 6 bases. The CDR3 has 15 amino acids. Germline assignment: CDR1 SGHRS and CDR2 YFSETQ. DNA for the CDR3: TGCGCCAGCGCACTCCGGGGACTAGAAGTCAATGAGCAGTTCTTC. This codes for CASALRGLEVNEQFF.

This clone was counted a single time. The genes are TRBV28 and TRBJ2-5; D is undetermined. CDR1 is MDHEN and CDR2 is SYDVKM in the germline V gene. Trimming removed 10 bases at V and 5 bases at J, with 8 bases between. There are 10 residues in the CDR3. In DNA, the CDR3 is TGTGCCACCCTAGGTGAGACCCAGTACTTC. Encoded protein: CATLGETQYF.

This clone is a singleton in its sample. The CDR3 loop is CASSLDLSSYNEQFF. CDR3 coding DNA: TGCGCCAGCAGCTTGGACTTAAGCTCCTACAATGAGCAGTTCTTC. V and J are TRBV5-1 and TRBJ2-1; unclear D gene. The CDR3 totals 15 residues. CDR1 SGHRS and CDR2 YFSETQ come from the germline V gene. The V gene lost 0 bases and the J gene lost 0 bases, with 7 bases spanning the gap.

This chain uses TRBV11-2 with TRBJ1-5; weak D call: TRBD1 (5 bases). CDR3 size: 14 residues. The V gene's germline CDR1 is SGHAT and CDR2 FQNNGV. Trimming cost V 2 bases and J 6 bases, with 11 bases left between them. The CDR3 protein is CASSLQGGSQPQHF. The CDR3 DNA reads TGTGCCAGCAGCTTACAGGGAGGGAGTCAGCCCCAGCATTTT.

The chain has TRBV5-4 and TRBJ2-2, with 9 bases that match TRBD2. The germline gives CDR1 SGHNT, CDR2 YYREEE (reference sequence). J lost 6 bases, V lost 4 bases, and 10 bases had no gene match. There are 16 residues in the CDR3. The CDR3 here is CASSKPSGTSSGELFF. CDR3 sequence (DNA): TGTGCCAGCAGCAAACCAAGCGGGACTAGCTCCGGGGAGCTGTTTTTT.

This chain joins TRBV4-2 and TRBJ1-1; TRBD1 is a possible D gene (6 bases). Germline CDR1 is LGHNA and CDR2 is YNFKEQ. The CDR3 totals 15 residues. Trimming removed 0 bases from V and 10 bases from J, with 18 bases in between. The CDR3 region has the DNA TGTGCCAGCAGCCAAGAATGGACAGACCTCCCGGCAGCTTTCTTT. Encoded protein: CASSQEWTDLPAAFF.

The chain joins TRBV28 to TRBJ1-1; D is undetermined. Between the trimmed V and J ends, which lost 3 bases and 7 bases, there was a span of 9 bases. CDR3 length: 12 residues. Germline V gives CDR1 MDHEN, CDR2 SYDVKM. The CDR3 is CASSFQRLEAFF. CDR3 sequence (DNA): TGTGCCAGCAGTTTCCAGAGGCTTGAAGCTTTCTTT.

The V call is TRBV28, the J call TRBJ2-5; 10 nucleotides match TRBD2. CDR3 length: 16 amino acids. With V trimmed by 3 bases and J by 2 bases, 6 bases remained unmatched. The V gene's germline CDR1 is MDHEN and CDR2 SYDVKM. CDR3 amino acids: CASSFSLAGEQETQYF. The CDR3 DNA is TGTGCCAGCAGTTTTTCCCTAGCGGGGGAACAAGAGACCCAGTACTTC.

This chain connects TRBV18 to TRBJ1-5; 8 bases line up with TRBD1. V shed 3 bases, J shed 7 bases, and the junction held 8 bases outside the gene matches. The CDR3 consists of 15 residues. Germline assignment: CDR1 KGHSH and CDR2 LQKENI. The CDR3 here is CASSPEGQGYQPQHF. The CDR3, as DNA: TGTGCCAGCTCACCGGAAGGACAGGGTTACCAGCCCCAGCATTTT.

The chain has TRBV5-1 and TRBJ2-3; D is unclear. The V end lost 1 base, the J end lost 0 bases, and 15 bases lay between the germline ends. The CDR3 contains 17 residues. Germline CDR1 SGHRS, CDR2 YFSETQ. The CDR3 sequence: CASSLTPPSFSTDTQYF. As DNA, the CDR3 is TGCGCCAGCAGCTTGACTCCTCCGTCGTTCAGCACAGATACGCAGTATTTT.

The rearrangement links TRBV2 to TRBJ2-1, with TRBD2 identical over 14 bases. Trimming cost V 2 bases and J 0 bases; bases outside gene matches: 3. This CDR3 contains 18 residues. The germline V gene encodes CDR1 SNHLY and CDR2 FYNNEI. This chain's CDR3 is CASSETGTSGSSYNEQFF. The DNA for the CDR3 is TGTGCCAGCAGTGAAACCGGGACTAGCGGGAGCTCCTACAATGAGCAGTTCTTC.

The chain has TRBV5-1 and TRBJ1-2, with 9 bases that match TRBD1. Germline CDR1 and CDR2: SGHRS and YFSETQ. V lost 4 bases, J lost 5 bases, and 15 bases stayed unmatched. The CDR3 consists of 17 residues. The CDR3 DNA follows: TGCGCCAGCAGCCCCGGGACAGGGAGAGGGGGTAGTTATGGCTACACCTTC. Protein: CASSPGTGRGGSYGYTF. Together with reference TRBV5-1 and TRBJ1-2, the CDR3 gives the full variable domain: KAGVTQTPRYLIKTRGQQVTLSCSPISGHRSVSWYQQTPGQGLQFLFEYFSETQRNKGNFPGRFSGRQFSNSRSEMNVSTLELGDSALYLCASSPGTGRGGSYGYTFGSGTRLTVV.

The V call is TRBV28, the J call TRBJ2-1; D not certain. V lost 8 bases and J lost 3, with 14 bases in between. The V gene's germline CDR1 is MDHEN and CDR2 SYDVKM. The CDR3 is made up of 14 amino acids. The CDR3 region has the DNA TGTGCCAGCCACGACCCGCGAGGCTACAATGAGCAGTTCTTC. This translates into CASHDPRGYNEQFF.

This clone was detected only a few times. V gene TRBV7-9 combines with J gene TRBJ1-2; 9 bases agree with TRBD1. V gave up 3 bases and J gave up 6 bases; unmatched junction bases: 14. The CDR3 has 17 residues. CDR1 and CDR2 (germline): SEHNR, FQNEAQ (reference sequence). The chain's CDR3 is CASSFDNPKQGAHGYTF. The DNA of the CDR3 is TGTGCCAGCAGCTTCGATAACCCCAAACAGGGGGCCCATGGCTACACCTTC.